These 30 T cell receptor beta chains were all obtained from the same sample, sequenced in a study of cytomegalovirus exposure and HLA in healthy donors. Repertoires were generated with immunoSEQ multiplex PCR, while TCRdb's copy carries only in-frame clones and drops some. Of around 52,000 clones detected, 80% to 90% appear once; the ten largest clones hold under 7.5%. Specimen: PBMCs. The receptors shown here come from a woman in her twenties or thirties in good health and CMV-seronegative.

The V call is TRBV11-2, the J call TRBJ1-3; TRBD1 matches 8 bases. Germline assignment: CDR1 SGHAT and CDR2 FQNNGV. CDR3 length: 16 residues. J gave up 4 bases and V 1 base, and 6 bases lay outside the gene matches. The DNA of the CDR3 is TGTGCCAGCAGCTTAGCTCAGGGGGCGCGAGGAAACACCATATATTTT. Amino acid sequence: CASSLAQGARGNTIYF.

The rearrangement links TRBV7-2 to TRBJ2-7; possible D gene TRBD2, 6 bases. The V gene lost 5 bases and the J gene lost 2 bases, with 13 bases spanning the gap. This CDR3 is 14 amino acids long. Germline V CDR1 and CDR2: SGHTA, FQGNSA. The DNA of the CDR3 is TGTGCCAGCAGCCACCGGGTAGCGGCCTACGAGCAGTACTTC. Translating gives CASSHRVAAYEQYF.

V and J are TRBV25-1 and TRBJ1-1; TRBD1 aligns across 8 bases. V lost 3 bases, J lost 6 bases, and 9 bases stayed unmatched. The CDR3 length is 15 residues. CDR1 and CDR2 (germline): MGHDK, SYGVNS. CDR3 in amino acids: CASSDSRQGSSEAFF. In DNA, the CDR3 is TGTGCCAGCAGTGATTCTAGACAGGGGTCCTCTGAAGCTTTCTTT.

The rearrangement uses TRBV7-9 and TRBJ2-7; TRBD2 is a possible D gene (6 bases). V was clipped by 8 bases and J by 2 bases, with 10 bases between them. Germline lookup yields CDR1 SEHNR and CDR2 FQNEAQ (reference sequence). The CDR3 has 12 residues. The CDR3 nucleotides read TGTGCCAGCGGGACTTCAGCCTACGAGCAGTACTTC. Protein: CASGTSAYEQYF.

The J gene is TRBJ2-7, the V gene TRBV27, with D possibly matching TRBD2 (6 bases). The CDR3 runs to 14 residues. V was clipped by 2 bases and J by 5 bases, with 13 bases between them. Germline V gene sequence: CDR1 MNHEY, CDR2 SMNVEV (reference sequence). In DNA form, the CDR3 reads TGTGCCAGCAGTTTAGGGGGGATGGACCACGAGCAGTACTTC. Amino acid sequence: CASSLGGMDHEQYF.

This sequence joins TRBV6-4 and TRBJ2-5, with D possibly matching TRBD2 (6 bases). The CDR3 is 13 amino acids. With 4 bases removed from V and 4 bases from J, the gap between germline ends came to 10 bases. Germline V lookup: CDR1 MRHNA, CDR2 SNTAGT. CDR3 sequence: CASSASETETQYF. The DNA of the CDR3 is TGTGCCAGCAGTGCTAGCGAGACAGAGACCCAGTACTTC.

This clone has only one observation. V usage is TRBV27 and J usage is TRBJ2-5; 7 bases align to TRBD1. Trimming cost V 3 bases and J 4 bases; bases outside gene matches: 11. Germline values: CDR1 MNHEY, CDR2 SMNVEV (reference sequence). This CDR3 is built from 16 residues. The CDR3 DNA is TGTGCCAGCAGTTTGTGGGTAGGGGGCAGGGGAGAGACCCAGTACTTC. This sequence encodes CASSLWVGGRGETQYF.

This clone has a single count. This rearrangement joins TRBV5-8 to TRBJ2-5; 7 bases map to TRBD1. Losses at the gene ends were 2 bases for V and 5 bases for J; bases not matched to a gene: 21. Germline V gene data show CDR1 as SGHTS and CDR2 as YDEGEE. The CDR3 spans 19 residues. CDR3 nucleotides: TGTGCCAGCAGCTTTGACCCCCTCGGCCGGGACAGCCGTGCGGAGACCCAGTACTTC. Its translation is CASSFDPLGRDSRAETQYF.

As for this clone: Other DNA sequences in this sample translate to the same CDR3. The chain recombines TRBV19 with TRBJ2-7, with D possibly matching TRBD1 (6 bases). The germline gives CDR1 LNHDA, CDR2 SQIVND (reference sequence). The CDR3 is made up of 13 amino acids. V was trimmed by 9 bases and J by 2 bases, leaving 14 bases between them. CDR3 DNA: TGTGCCAGCGCCGGGACACCCACCTACGAGCAGTACTTC. It encodes CASAGTPTYEQYF.

V and J are TRBV19 and TRBJ1-2; the match to TRBD1 covers 9 bases. The CDR3 sequence is 18 residues long. V was clipped by 0 bases and J by 5 bases; unmatched bases: 13. Germline CDR1 LNHDA, CDR2 SQIVND (reference sequence). The CDR3 nucleotides are TGTGCCAGTAGTATAGATCTACCGCGGACAGGGGAAAGGTATGGCTACACCTTC. As protein: CASSIDLPRTGERYGYTF.

This chain links TRBV5-1 with TRBJ2-5, with TRBD2 matching over 7 bases. Germline V gene lookup returns CDR1 SGHRS and CDR2 YFSETQ. V was pared by 4 bases and J by 7 bases, with 7 bases of the junction left unmatched. The CDR3 has 13 residues. The CDR3 is CASSLSQRGTQYF. CDR3 in DNA: TGCGCCAGCAGCCTGAGTCAGCGGGGGACCCAGTACTTC.

The sample holds a few counts of this clone. V and J are TRBV7-3 and TRBJ2-2; D might be TRBD2 (6 bases). The V end lost 8 bases, the J end lost 1 base, and 8 bases lay between the germline ends. Germline V gene lookup returns CDR1 SGHTA and CDR2 FQGTGA. This CDR3 contains 13 residues. CDR3 DNA sequence: TGTGCCAGCCGGGGACTGAACACCGGGGAGCTGTTTTTT. Translation gives CASRGLNTGELFF.

The chain uses TRBV7-2 and TRBJ1-1; possible D gene TRBD1, 5 bases. The CDR3 is 14 residues long. Trimming removed 0 bases from V and 0 bases from J, with 5 bases in between. CDR1 SGHTA and CDR2 FQGNSA come from the germline V gene. CDR3 loop: CASSLARVNTEAFF. CDR3 DNA sequence: TGTGCCAGCAGCTTAGCCAGGGTGAACACTGAAGCTTTCTTT.

V usage is TRBV6-5 and J usage is TRBJ1-1; the match to TRBD1 covers 8 bases. V shed 5 bases and J 1 base; nucleotides not matched to a gene: 3. Germline V gene lookup returns CDR1 MNHEY and CDR2 SVGAGI. The CDR3 loop spans 14 amino acids. CDR3 coding DNA: TGTGCCAGCAGTATAGGGACAGGGAACACTGAAGCTTTCTTT. Translating it yields CASSIGTGNTEAFF.

The rearrangement joins TRBV15 to TRBJ2-1; D is possibly TRBD2 (5 bases). This CDR3 contains 13 residues. Germline V gives CDR1 LNHNV, CDR2 YYDKDF (reference sequence). V was shortened by 0 bases and J by 7 bases, with 7 bases between the two germline ends. CDR3 protein: CATSRDWRNEQFF. CDR3 nucleotides: TGTGCCACCAGCAGAGATTGGAGGAATGAGCAGTTCTTC. The whole variable domain, filled in from reference TRBV15 and TRBJ2-1, reads DAMVIQNPRYQVTQFGKPVTLSCSQTLNHNVMYWYQQKSSQAPKLLFHYYDKDFNNEADTPDNFQSRRPNTSFCFLDIRSPGLGDTAMYLCATSRDWRNEQFFGPGTRLTVL.

J is TRBJ2-5 and V is TRBV29-1, with 8 positions matching TRBD1. This CDR3 has 13 residues. Germline V gene sequence: CDR1 SQVTM, CDR2 ANQGSEA. Germline trimming cut 7 bases from V and 5 bases from J; bases unmatched to any gene: 9. CDR3 in amino acids: CSARQGWQETQYF. DNA for the CDR3: TGCAGCGCCCGACAGGGGTGGCAGGAGACCCAGTACTTC.

The chain recombines TRBV19 with TRBJ2-1, with D perhaps TRBD1 (6 bases). The CDR3 spans 11 residues. CDR1 and CDR2 (germline): LNHDA, SQIVND (reference sequence). With 9 bases removed from V and 9 bases from J, the gap between germline ends came to 12 bases. This chain's CDR3 is CASRKGVEQFF. CDR3 bases: TGTGCCAGCCGAAAGGGGGTTGAGCAGTTCTTC.

The gene calls are TRBV5-1 and TRBJ1-4; D unclear. This CDR3 is 15 amino acids long. Per germline, CDR1 SGHRS and CDR2 YFSETQ. V lost 4 bases, J lost 4 bases, and 14 bases lay in between. The CDR3 sequence: CASSVRPEGNEKLFF. DNA for the CDR3: TGCGCCAGCAGCGTTCGCCCCGAGGGTAATGAAAAACTGTTTTTT.

The chain uses TRBV7-7 and TRBJ2-3, with TRBD2 matching over 9 bases. CDR3 length: 14 residues. The ends lost 3 bases at V and 3 bases at J; junction bases unmatched: 1. CDR1 and CDR2 from the germline V gene are SSHAT and FNYEAQ (reference sequence). The CDR3 loop is CASSLTSGTDTQYF. The CDR3 DNA follows: TGTGCCAGCAGCTTGACTAGCGGTACAGATACGCAGTATTTT.

The genes are TRBV9 and TRBJ1-4, with D perhaps TRBD1 (5 bases). This CDR3 has 13 amino acids. V was shortened by 4 bases and J by 8 bases, with 12 bases between the two germline ends. CDR1 is SGDLS, CDR2 YYNGEE, per germline. For the CDR3, the DNA is TGTGCCAGCAGCTTCGGGGGGTCGGAAAAACTGTTTTTT. Residues: CASSFGGSEKLFF.

In its sample, this clone was seen once. The chain is built from TRBV18 and TRBJ1-1; 12 nucleotides line up with TRBD1. CDR3 length: 15 residues. V lost 6 bases and J lost 4; bases outside the gene matches: 6. In germline, CDR1 is KGHSH, CDR2 LQKENI. CDR3 sequence reads: CASSPGQGATTEAFF. For the CDR3, the DNA is TGTGCCAGCTCCCCGGGACAGGGGGCGACCACTGAAGCTTTCTTT. The full variable domain, with the rest looked up from reference TRBV18 and TRBJ1-1, is NAGVMQNPRHLVRRRGQEARLRCSPMKGHSHVYWYRQLPEEGLKFMVYLQKENIIDESGMPKERFSAEFPKEGPSILRIQQVVRGDSAAYFCASSPGQGATTEAFFGQGTRLTVV.

This chain connects TRBV4-2 to TRBJ1-4, with TRBD1 identical over 7 bases. The CDR3 length is 16 residues. V shed 1 base, J shed 5 bases, and the junction held 7 bases outside the gene matches. Germline V gene lookup returns CDR1 LGHNA and CDR2 YNFKEQ. The CDR3 protein is CASSQVRQGRNEKLFF. As DNA, the CDR3 is TGTGCCAGCAGCCAAGTGCGACAGGGACGAAATGAAAAACTGTTTTTT.

The CDR3 spells CASRPTGLSGNTIYF. Written as DNA, the CDR3 is TGTGCCAGCAGACCGACAGGGCTCTCTGGAAACACCATATATTTT. The chain links TRBV27 to TRBJ1-3; 7 bases align to TRBD1. Germline-derived CDR1 and CDR2 are MNHEY and SMNVEV (reference sequence). The CDR3 loop spans 15 amino acids. With V trimmed by 6 bases and J by 0 bases, 5 bases remained unmatched.

This clone has just a few counts. The germline gene is not matched at one end of the junction; a read error may be the cause. The V and J genes are TRBV7-6 and TRBJ2-1; 12 bases are a match to TRBD2. Germline lookup yields CDR1 SGHVS and CDR2 FNYEAQ. CDR3 length: 12 amino acids. CDR3 sequence (DNA): TGTGCCAGCAGCCTAGCGGGAGGGGAACAGTTCTTC. It translates to CASSLAGGEQFF.

The chain has TRBV6-5 and TRBJ1-2; no firm D call. The V gene's germline CDR1 is MNHEY and CDR2 SVGAGI. This CDR3 contains 13 residues. Trimming removed 5 bases at V and 8 bases at J, with 15 bases between. The CDR3 here is CASSQTYNGGYTF. CDR3 bases: TGTGCCAGCAGTCAGACTTACAACGGCGGCTACACCTTC.

The chain links TRBV11-2 to TRBJ2-4, with D unresolved. Trimming took 5 bases from V and 2 from J, leaving 13 bases between them. The length of the CDR3 is 15 residues. Germline CDR1 is SGHAT and CDR2 is FQNNGV. The CDR3 bases are TGTGCCAGCAGCACGCGGCCGTTTTCCAAAAACATTCAGTACTTC. Amino acids: CASSTRPFSKNIQYF.

The rearrangement joins TRBV27 to TRBJ1-1, with D uncertain. The CDR3 spans 13 residues. In germline, CDR1 is MNHEY, CDR2 SMNVEV (reference sequence). V shed 5 bases and J shed 2 bases, with 9 bases lying between them. The CDR3 is CASSPGGNTEAFF. The CDR3 nucleotides are TGTGCCAGCAGTCCCGGCGGAAACACTGAAGCTTTCTTT.

V usage is TRBV30 and J usage is TRBJ2-3; 7 positions match TRBD1. Looked up from germline, CDR1 is GTSNPN and CDR2 is SVGIG (reference sequence). The CDR3 length is 15 residues. With 1 base clipped from V and 2 bases from J, the junction kept 6 bases outside the gene matches. The CDR3 DNA follows: TGTGCCTGGAGTGGCCGGGACAGCTTCACAGATACGCAGTATTTT. It specifies CAWSGRDSFTDTQYF.

The DNA of the CDR3 is TGTGCCAGCCTGCTATACAGCAATCAGCCCCAGCATTTT. Its protein is CASLLYSNQPQHF. The J gene is TRBJ1-5, the V gene TRBV28, with D unresolved. The V gene's germline CDR1 is MDHEN and CDR2 SYDVKM. Trimming removed 8 bases from V and 1 base from J, with 9 bases in between. The CDR3 sequence is 13 residues long.

This clone was detected only once. A junction boundary mismatches the germline segment, possibly from a read error. This rearrangement joins TRBV11-3 to TRBJ2-1, with 9 positions matching TRBD2. The CDR3 spans 15 residues. Germline loops: CDR1 SGHNT, CDR2 YENEEA. The CDR3 DNA sequence: TGCGCCAGCAGCCGTAGCGGGAGCTCCTACAATGAGCAGTTCTTC. This encodes CASSRSGSSYNEQFF.